This TCR beta chain came from a study of blood T cells in healthy people across ages. Findings and caveats of the study: Underestimates were what the diversity estimates from one million T cells were considered to be. Greater diversity and more naive CD4+ cells were seen in long-lived donors than in aged donors.

Germline loops: CDR1 MGHRA, CDR2 YSYEKL. V dropped 0 bases and J dropped 3 bases, with 12 bases sitting between them. This CDR3 has 15 amino acids. About this clonotype: Its antigen remains unidentified.

Primers used in a second PCR of about 7 to 12 cycles were a sample-barcoded 5' primer and a J-beta primer mix. TCRdb re-derived calls from the 5' RACE reads in MiXCR, one entry per CDR3 protein. Among around 1,800,000 distinct CDR3 sequences listed, about two fifths were seen once. Isolated PBMCs totaled at least 7 million in each sample. This chain connects TRBV4-1 to TRBJ2-7, with D possibly matching TRBD1 (6 bases). The specimen sequenced was blood. This TCR was recovered from a human donor in good health. The CDR3, as DNA: TGCGCCAGCAGCCAAGATCGGACAGAAGGCTACGAGCAGTACTTC. Translating it yields CASSQDRTEGYEQYF.